Listed below are T cell receptor beta chains from one sample, sequenced in a study of CD8+ T cells in alopecia areata. Generated by immunoSEQ multiplex PCR, the TCRdb table keeps only in-frame clones and is missing some. The sample has approximately 140,000 clones, about 89% seen once. This material consisted of CD8+ T cells sorted from blood, taken at week 0. The receptor source for this set is a human donor with alopecia areata. Both conserved end residues are part of each CDR3. The D gene is left open where the match is weak. Expanded clones get a size class; other rows say once, few or many, or leave the size out.

V: TRBV11-2
D: TRBD2
J: TRBJ2-1
size: -
DNA: TGTGCCAGCAGCTCAGAGCGGGGGGGCTTCAGAAATGAGCAGTTCTTC
CDR3: CASSSERGGFRNEQFF

V: TRBV11-2
D: TRBD1
J: TRBJ2-5
size: -
DNA: TGTGCCAGCAGCCTTGTCGGGACAGAAGAGACCCAGTACTTC
CDR3: CASSLVGTEETQYF

V: TRBV7-9
D: TRBD2
J: TRBJ2-7
size: few
DNA: TGTGCCAGCAGCCCCTCGGGACTAGCTTCCGAGCAGTACTTC
CDR3: CASSPSGLASEQYF

V: TRBV7-9
D: TRBD2
J: TRBJ2-1
size: -
DNA: TGTGCCAGCAGCCCCCCGGGACTAGCGTCCCATGAGCAGTTCTTC
CDR3: CASSPPGLASHEQFF

V: TRBV4-1
D: -
J: TRBJ2-7
size: -
DNA: TGTGCCAGCAGCCAAGGTCTGGAGCAGTACTTC
CDR3: CASSQGLEQYF

V: TRBV29-1
D: -
J: TRBJ2-1
size: -
DNA: TGCAGCGTTGAACCTAATGAGCAGTTCTTC
CDR3: CSVEPNEQFF

V: TRBV29-1
D: -
J: TRBJ2-3
size: -
DNA: TGCAGCGTACCCACAGATACGCAGTATTTT
CDR3: CSVPTDTQYF

V: TRBV30
D: -
J: TRBJ2-2
size: -
DNA: TGTGCCTGGATGTCCGGGGAGCTGTTTTTT
CDR3: CAWMSGELFF

V: TRBV6-1
D: -
J: TRBJ1-5
size: -
DNA: TGTGCCAGCAGTGAAGTCAAGTCAGGGAACAATCAGCCCCAGCATTTT
CDR3: CASSEVKSGNNQPQHF

V: TRBV7-9
D: -
J: TRBJ1-1
size: few
DNA: TGTGCCAGCAGCTTAGCGCCAGGGGAGTTCGGCACTGAAGCTTTCTTT
CDR3: CASSLAPGEFGTEAFF

V: TRBV7-9
D: -
J: TRBJ2-1
size: -
DNA: TGTGCCAGCAGCTTAGCAGGGACCTACAATGAGCAGTTCTTC
CDR3: CASSLAGTYNEQFF

V: TRBV5-6
D: -
J: TRBJ2-7
size: -
DNA: TGTGCCAGCAGCCCCGAATCAGTGAGCCTAGTGGCCTACGAGCAGTACTTC
CDR3: CASSPESVSLVAYEQYF

V: TRBV5-1
D: TRBD1
J: TRBJ2-7
size: -
DNA: TGCGCCAGCAGACCAGGGGGCTCCTACGAGCAGTACTTC
CDR3: CASRPGGSYEQYF

V: TRBV29-1
D: TRBD1
J: TRBJ1-2
size: once
DNA: TGCAGCGTTGAAGATGAACGGACAGGGCACTATGGCTACACCTTC
CDR3: CSVEDERTGHYGYTF

V: TRBV7-8
D: -
J: TRBJ2-1
size: few
DNA: TGTGCCAGCAGCCGTGGTAGCGACCATGAGCAGTTCTTC
CDR3: CASSRGSDHEQFF

V: TRBV19
D: -
J: TRBJ1-6
size: -
DNA: TGTGCCAGTAGTTCTGAAGGGGACGGCAATTCACCCCTCCACTTT
CDR3: CASSSEGDGNSPLHF

V: TRBV7-3
D: TRBD2
J: TRBJ2-5
size: -
DNA: TGTGCCAGCAGCTTAACGTCTGGCGGGGGTCAAGAGACCCAGTACTTC
CDR3: CASSLTSGGGQETQYF

V: TRBV4-1
D: TRBD1
J: TRBJ2-3
size: -
DNA: TGCGCCAGCAGCCAAGTCGCACAGGGGAACCCAGATACGCAGTATTTT
CDR3: CASSQVAQGNPDTQYF

V: TRBV27
D: -
J: TRBJ2-3
size: -
DNA: TGTGCCAGCAGTTTCCGTTTTTCGCCGGGACCCACAGATACGCAGTATTTT
CDR3: CASSFRFSPGPTDTQYF

V: TRBV10-2
D: TRBD2
J: TRBJ2-2
size: -
DNA: TGCGCCAGCAGCCTAGCGGGGGGGAACACCGGGGAGCTGTTTTTT
CDR3: CASSLAGGNTGELFF

V: TRBV27
D: -
J: TRBJ1-5
size: -
DNA: TGTGCCAGCAGTTCCCTCACAGGGTGGGATCAGCCCCAGCATTTT
CDR3: CASSSLTGWDQPQHF

V: TRBV27
D: -
J: TRBJ2-7
size: few
DNA: TGTGCCAGCAGTTTAGTAGAGGGCGAGCAGTACTTC
CDR3: CASSLVEGEQYF